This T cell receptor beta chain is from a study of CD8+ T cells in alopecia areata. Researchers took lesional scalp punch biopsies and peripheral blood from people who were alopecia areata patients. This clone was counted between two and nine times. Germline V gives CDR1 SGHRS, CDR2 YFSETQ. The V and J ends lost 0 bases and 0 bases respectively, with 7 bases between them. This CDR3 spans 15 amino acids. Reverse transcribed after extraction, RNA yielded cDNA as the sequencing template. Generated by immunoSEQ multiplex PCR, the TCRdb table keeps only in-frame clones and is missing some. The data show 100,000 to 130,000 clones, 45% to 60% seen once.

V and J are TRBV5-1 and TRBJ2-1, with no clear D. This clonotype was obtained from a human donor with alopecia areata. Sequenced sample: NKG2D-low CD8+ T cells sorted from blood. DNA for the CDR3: TGCGCCAGCAGCTTGGAGTCCAACTCCTACAATGAGCAGTTCTTC. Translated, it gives CASSLESNSYNEQFF.